Here is one TCR beta chain with its context. The CDR3 spans 14 residues. V was cut by 3 bases and J by 5 bases, with 14 bases left in between. Germline values: CDR1 SGHDT, CDR2 YYEEEE. These data originate in a study of blood T cells in healthy people across ages. Primers used in a second PCR of roughly 6 to 11 cycles were a sample-barcoded 5' primer and a J-beta primer mix. A 12-random-nucleotide template-switch adaptor tagged each cDNA molecule. TCRdb re-analysed the 5' RACE reads in MiXCR, keeping a single row per CDR3 protein. Of 1.5 million to 2 million distinct CDR3 sequences listed, about 31% are singletons. Researchers report isolating at least 6 million PBMCs per sample.

The source of this sequence is a woman in her 30s in good health. The chain combines TRBV5-6 with TRBJ1-2; D may be TRBD1 (6 bases). Material: blood. The CDR3 protein is CASSSEQGRYGYTF. DNA for the CDR3: TGTGCCAGCAGCTCGGAACAGGGTCGGTATGGCTACACCTTC. The variable domain in full, completed from reference TRBV5-6 and TRBJ1-2, reads DAGVTQSPTHLIKTRGQQVTLRCSPKSGHDTVSWYQQALGQGPQFIFQYYEEEERQRGNFPDRFSGHQFPNYSSELNVNALLLGDSALYLCASSSEQGRYGYTFGSGTRLTVV.